What follows is one T cell receptor (beta chain) and its context. The source of the sample is a study of T cells in Graves' hyperthyroidism and ophthalmopathy. The CDR3 is 16 residues long. CDR1 is MGHDK, CDR2 SYGVNS, per germline. Researchers amplified the TCR beta CDR3 regions from RNA transcripts. HTBI primers drove first-round RT-PCR of the TCR CDR3. TCRdb reanalysed the multiplex PCR reads using MiXCR and keeps one entry per CDR3 protein. Of over 700,000 distinct CDR3 sequences detected, more than 30% appear once; the ten largest clones hold about 8.9%. This chain links TRBV25-1 with TRBJ1-2; a possible D gene is TRBD1 (6 bases). The TCR was taken from a man aged 18 to 29 with Graves' hyperthyroidism. Sequencing was carried out using blood. The CDR3 DNA is TGTGCTAGAGATCAGGTGACAGGCGGTTTTAGCTATGGCTACACCTTC. This translates into CARDQVTGGFSYGYTF.